Reported below is one T cell receptor (beta chain). This clonotype was counted a few times. Its antigen specificity is not known. No base quality values were provided; no much bigger clone lies one nucleotide off. Ficoll-Paque density gradient centrifugation was the method used to isolate PBMCs. This specimen comes from a study of T-cell memory formation after mild COVID-19 (dated by TCRdb to about 2021). For the study in its entirety: TCR sequence clusters from the two donors were largely donor specific. T-cell clones expanding and contracting after mild COVID-19 in a couple of donors were tracked by longitudinal TCRalpha and TCRbeta repertoire sequencing. Two young, previously healthy adult volunteers, one female and one male, were included in the cohort. Broad study findings and their caveats: SARS-CoV-2 specificity of the second-wave clones peaking on day 37 was not confirmed. Some responding clones were found in pre-infection memory, which suggests that pre-existing cross-reactive memory T cells took part in the SARS-CoV-2 response. Only a couple of mild cases were covered by the study, and larger cohorts that include severe cases with pre-infection samples were considered necessary. Contracting CD4+ clones were found mainly in CM and EM memory subsets, while CD8+ clones were enriched in EMRA. From day 15 to 85, contracting clones showed balanced CD4/CD8 phenotypes, whereas a second wave of clones that expanded from day 15 to 37 leaned towards CD4+.

TCRdb shows the sequencer as Illumina NovaSeq 6000. cDNA libraries for TCRalpha and TCRbeta were prepared by 5'RACE using constant-segment primers, with sample barcodes and unique molecular identifiers added. Trizol reagent was used to extract RNA from every sample. Amplification of the libraries took two PCR steps, and the second step added a second sample barcode plus Illumina TruSeq adapters. The libraries were sequenced on an Illumina NovaSeq using 2 x 150 bp paired-end reads. Turning to the authors' computational methods: The reads were demultiplexed and collapsed into UMI-guided consensus sequences using migec v1.2.7. Using mixcr v2.1.11, UMI consensuses were aligned to TRA and TRB V and J templates and then assembled into clonotypes. Clonotypes were classified as expanded or contracted when called significant by both edgeR and NoisET, with noise models trained on biological replicates. edgeR calls used a false discovery rate-adjusted p below 0.01 and a log2 fold-change threshold of 1. As an exploratory analysis of dynamics, max-normalized trajectories of the 1000 most abundant clonotypes were examined with PCA combined with hierarchical clustering. Separately sequenced CD4+ and CD8+ repertoires were used to assign the CD4 or CD8 phenotype of responding clones. Using fastp at Q25 and MiXCR, TCRdb reprocessed the public reads and kept productive beta chains. CDR3 protein sequences are deduplicated, and each keeps its most common genes and DNA. The V and J calls shown here were made by TCRdb, not taken from the authors' results. The sample table records roughly 300,000 distinct CDR3 sequences; 8.2% of these occur just once. Of the sample, around a fifth is held by the ten largest clones.

From its cysteine to its phenylalanine, the CDR3 spans 15 amino acids. Of the read, only the CDR3 DNA is kept; its 45 bases are in frame from base 1. Ends trimmed: V by 6 bases, J by 5 bases; bases unmatched to a gene: 11. The sample taken for sequencing was PBMCs or a T cell subset sorted from them (not recorded which). The chain links TRBV12-3 or TRBV12-4 with TRBJ2-5; 8 bases in the middle match TRBD1. This receptor was identified in a man aged 18 to 30 who had mild COVID-19 (a few samples of this study predate the infection). The sample titles of this study are shuffled in the database, so cell type and time point are left out; the donor was told from shared clones. In nucleotide form, the sequence is TGTGCCAGCAGGATAGGGACAGGTCCTGCGGAGACCCAGTACTTC. Its coded protein is CASRIGTGPAETQYF.